One sample yielded the 27 T cell receptor beta chains listed below, sequenced in a study of spatial heterogeneity in lung cancer. The time point denotes: sample taken at primary tumor resection. No cells were sorted before sequencing. The whole RNA sequenced was extracted from tumor, nontumor lung or frozen PBMC. One entry per CDR3 protein, called by TCRdb with MiXCR from the 5' RACE reads. The sample consists of about 38,000 distinct CDR3 sequences, 4% to 6% of them appearing once. Sequenced here: PBMCs, sampled at surgery. The receptors stem from a female donor with early-stage non-small cell lung cancer.

The table lists this clonotype with many counts. This chain connects TRBV5-1 to TRBJ2-1, with 7 bases lining up with TRBD2. Germline CDR1 SGHRS, CDR2 YFSETQ. V was pared by 0 bases and J by 8 bases, with 8 bases of the junction left unmatched. This CDR3 has 15 amino acids. The CDR3 region has the DNA TGCGCCAGCAGCTTGGAACGGGGAGGGGTGGATGAGCAGTTCTTC. Translating it yields CASSLERGGVDEQFF.

This clonotype has ten or more counts. The genes are TRBV20-1 and TRBJ2-7, with TRBD1 identical over 8 bases. With V trimmed by 6 bases and J by 2 bases, 3 bases remained unmatched. In germline, CDR1 is DFQATT, CDR2 SNEGSKA (reference sequence). The length of the CDR3 is 12 residues. This CDR3 is CSAWTGTYEQYF. The CDR3 region has the DNA TGCAGTGCATGGACAGGGACCTACGAGCAGTACTTC.

This clonotype was recorded at least ten times. The V and J genes are TRBV4-2 and TRBJ1-1; D gene ambiguous. Germline V gene data show CDR1 as LGHNA and CDR2 as YNFKEQ. Trimming left V 0 bases short and J 8 bases short, with 10 bases between. This CDR3 is 13 amino acids long. The CDR3, as DNA: TGTGCCAGCAGCCAAGATCTGGGGAGGGAAGCTTTCTTT. It yields the protein CASSQDLGREAFF.

Only a few counts were recorded for this clonotype. V is TRBV5-1 and J is TRBJ2-1; TRBD1 might be the D (5 bases). This CDR3 has 13 amino acids. V shed 3 bases and J shed 4 bases, with 8 bases lying between them. Looked up from germline, CDR1 is SGHRS and CDR2 is YFSETQ. CDR3 in DNA: TGCGCCAGCAGCTCCAGACAGTACAATGAGCAGTTCTTC. As protein: CASSSRQYNEQFF.

In this sample, this clonotype turned up a few times. The chain joins TRBV5-5 to TRBJ2-5; D remains ambiguous. This CDR3 comprises 13 residues. Germline V gene data show CDR1 as SGHKS and CDR2 as YYEKEE (reference sequence). The V end was cut by 0 bases, the J end by 5 bases, with 8 bases between. CDR3 nucleotides: TGTGCCAGCAGCTTGGCAAGCACGGAGACCCAGTACTTC. Translated: CASSLASTETQYF.

In this sample, this clonotype turned up a few times. The chain has TRBV4-3 and TRBJ2-3; D gene ambiguous. The CDR3 extends over 14 amino acids. The germline CDR1 and CDR2 sequences are LGHNA and YSLEER. With 5 bases removed from V and 8 bases from J, the gap between germline ends came to 17 bases. The CDR3 is CASSLALPLRTQYF. CDR3 in DNA: TGCGCCAGCAGCTTAGCTTTACCCCTGCGTACGCAGTATTTT.

This clonotype was picked up many times. The rearrangement joins TRBV20-1 to TRBJ1-1; TRBD1 is a possible D gene (6 bases). The V end was cut by 0 bases, the J end by 5 bases, with 13 bases between. Germline-derived CDR1 and CDR2 are DFQATT and SNEGSKA (reference sequence). The CDR3 has 14 amino acids. DNA for the CDR3: TGCAGTGCTAGAGATTCCCAGGGGCATACTGAAGCTTTCTTT. Translated: CSARDSQGHTEAFF.

This clonotype turned up a few times. The chain is built from TRBV4-2 and TRBJ2-3, with D perhaps matching TRBD2 (5 bases). V was cut by 0 bases and J by 0 bases, with 13 bases left in between. The CDR3 totals 17 residues. CDR1 is LGHNA, CDR2 YNFKEQ, per germline. The CDR3 reads CASSQEDSEASTDTQYF. DNA of the CDR3: TGTGCCAGCAGCCAAGAGGACTCCGAGGCTAGCACAGATACGCAGTATTTT.

This clonotype was seen at least ten times. V usage is TRBV19 and J usage is TRBJ1-2; 8 bases are a match to TRBD1. The V gene end was trimmed by 7 bases and the J gene end by 7 bases; junction bases not matched to a gene: 14. From germline, CDR1 is LNHDA and CDR2 SQIVND (reference sequence). CDR3 length: 15 residues. CDR3 sequence reads: CASIHSDRESSGYTF. DNA for the CDR3: TGTGCCAGTATCCACTCGGACAGGGAGTCGTCTGGCTACACCTTC.

This chain joins TRBV7-9 and TRBJ1-3, with D unresolved. This CDR3 region has 15 residues. The germline gives CDR1 SEHNR, CDR2 FQNEAQ (reference sequence). Trimming pared 4 bases from V and 4 bases from J, leaving 14 bases between. CDR3 DNA sequence: TGTGCCAGCAGCTCTCCAAAAGAGGCCGGAAACACCATATATTTT. Its protein is CASSSPKEAGNTIYF.

This clonotype has more than one count but fewer than ten. This chain links TRBV20-1 with TRBJ1-5; D may be TRBD1 (6 bases). The CDR3 consists of 14 residues. Germline V gives CDR1 DFQATT, CDR2 SNEGSKA (reference sequence). V lost 0 bases, J lost 3 bases, and 9 bases lay in between. CDR3 protein: CSARDGQPNQPQHF. The CDR3, as DNA: TGCAGTGCTAGAGATGGACAGCCCAATCAGCCCCAGCATTTT.

This clonotype was seen only a few times. This sequence joins TRBV6-1 and TRBJ1-1; D uncertain. The CDR3 has 11 residues. The ends were cut back, 5 bases at V and 5 bases at J, with 6 bases in the middle. Germline V lookup: CDR1 MNHNS, CDR2 SASEGT. The CDR3 loop reads CASSPRTEAFF. The CDR3 DNA follows: TGTGCCAGCAGTCCCCGGACTGAAGCTTTCTTT.

At least ten counts were recorded for this clonotype. This chain connects TRBV28 to TRBJ2-7, with D perhaps matching TRBD1 (6 bases). V lost 6 bases and J lost 3, with 15 bases in between. The CDR3 has 14 amino acids. Per germline, CDR1 MDHEN and CDR2 SYDVKM. The CDR3 here is CASRKTGPHYEQYF. CDR3 DNA: TGTGCCAGCAGGAAGACAGGTCCCCACTACGAGCAGTACTTC. The full variable domain, completed using reference TRBV28 and TRBJ2-7, is DVKVTQSSRYLVKRTGEKVFLECVQDMDHENMFWYRQDPGLGLRLIYFSYDVKMKEKGDIPEGYSVSREKKERFSLILESASTNQTSMYLCASRKTGPHYEQYFGPGTRLTVT.

This clonotype has a count of ten or more. The V gene is TRBV6-2 or TRBV6-3, the J gene TRBJ1-1; possible D gene TRBD1, 5 bases. The CDR3 loop spans 15 amino acids. V gave up 0 bases and J gave up 6 bases, with 14 bases separating them. Germline V gives CDR1 MNHEY, CDR2 SVGEGT. CDR3 bases: TGTGCCAGCAGTTACTCGAGTCCCGGGACTCCTGAAGCTTTCTTT. Translating it yields CASSYSSPGTPEAFF.

This clonotype has a count of ten or more. The V gene is TRBV2, the J gene TRBJ1-5; 9 bases are a match to TRBD1. V shed 7 bases, J shed 5 bases, and the junction held 6 bases outside the gene matches. There are 14 residues in the CDR3. CDR1 is SNHLY, CDR2 FYNNEI, per germline. CDR3 in amino acids: CASTLDRGHQPQHF. The CDR3 DNA sequence: TGTGCCAGCACCCTGGACAGGGGTCATCAGCCCCAGCATTTT.

The J gene is TRBJ1-5, the V gene TRBV3-1; D perhaps matches TRBD1 (6 bases). CDR3 length: 13 amino acids. In germline, CDR1 is LGHDT, CDR2 YNNKEL (reference sequence). Trimming left V 3 bases short and J 6 bases short, with 9 bases between. CDR3 nucleotides: TGTGCCAGCAGCCATGGAGGGGGTCAGCCCCAGCATTTT. Protein product: CASSHGGGQPQHF.

The chain links TRBV7-6 to TRBJ2-7; TRBD2 agrees at 12 bases. V was pared by 5 bases and J by 6 bases, with 17 bases of the junction left unmatched. The CDR3 runs to 18 residues. From germline, CDR1 is SGHVS and CDR2 FNYEAQ. CDR3 sequence: CASSPTVTWTSGVPEQYF. CDR3 sequence (DNA): TGTGCCAGCAGCCCTACTGTAACCTGGACTAGCGGGGTACCCGAGCAGTACTTC.

This clonotype has ten or more counts. The gene calls are TRBV6-6 and TRBJ2-3, with D possibly TRBD2 on 5 matching bases. The germline V gene has CDR1 MNHNY and CDR2 SVGAGI (reference sequence). The CDR3 totals 14 residues. V lost 0 bases and J lost 4, with 8 bases in between. The CDR3 region is CASSYSTGADTQYF. The CDR3 nucleotides read TGTGCCAGCAGTTACTCGACCGGGGCAGATACGCAGTATTTT.

In its sample, this clonotype was seen many times. The chain recombines TRBV12-3 or TRBV12-4 with TRBJ1-2; unclear D gene. CDR3 length equals 13 residues. The V gene lost 5 bases and the J gene lost 7 bases, with 14 bases spanning the gap. CDR3 sequence reads: CASSPAGLGGYTF. DNA for the CDR3: TGTGCCAGCAGTCCAGCGGGGTTGGGTGGCTACACCTTC.

This clonotype has at least ten counts. The chain recombines TRBV7-6 with TRBJ1-2; maybe TRBD1 (6 bases). The length of the CDR3 is 15 residues. Trimming stripped 1 base from V and 4 bases from J, with 13 bases between. Germline CDR1 and CDR2: SGHVS and FNYEAQ. The CDR3 bases are TGTGCCAGCAGCTTAGGGGCGGGGGCCGGCTATGGCTACACCTTC. Translated, it gives CASSLGAGAGYGYTF. Filled out from reference TRBV7-6 and TRBJ1-2, the complete variable domain reads GAGVSQSPRYKVTKRGQDVALRCDPISGHVSLYWYRQALGQGPEFLTYFNYEAQQDKSGLPNDRFSAERPEGSISTLTIQRTEQRDSAMYRCASSLGAGAGYGYTFGSGTRLTVV.

The rearrangement links TRBV4-1 to TRBJ2-3; the match to TRBD2 covers 7 bases. This CDR3 contains 16 residues. CDR1 is MGHRA, CDR2 YSYEKL, per germline. After removal of 2 bases from V and 7 bases from J, the junction contained 12 bases not matched to a gene. In DNA form, the CDR3 reads TGCGCCAGCAGCCAACTGGGGAGGGAACTTGGCCATACGCAGTATTTT. Protein product: CASSQLGRELGHTQYF.

This clonotype was seen more than once but under ten times. J is TRBJ2-3 and V is TRBV7-8, with D possibly being TRBD1 or TRBD2 (5 bases each). This CDR3 contains 15 residues. The germline gives CDR1 SGHVS, CDR2 FQNEAQ. V shed 1 base and J shed 4 bases, with 12 bases lying between them. Here the CDR3 reads CASSLGDGGSDTQYF. CDR3 nucleotide sequence: TGTGCCAGCAGCTTAGGGGACGGCGGGTCAGATACGCAGTATTTT.

This clonotype was found many times. The chain links TRBV9 to TRBJ1-3; D possibly corresponds to TRBD1 (6 bases). Trimming stripped 3 bases from V and 8 bases from J, with 12 bases between. The V gene's germline CDR1 is SGDLS and CDR2 YYNGEE. This CDR3 spans 13 amino acids. CDR3 DNA: TGTGCCAGCAGCGGGGGGCCCGGAGACACCATATATTTT. It is translated as CASSGGPGDTIYF.

The chain uses TRBV5-1 and TRBJ2-7; no clear D gene. This CDR3 spans 16 amino acids. V dropped 0 bases and J dropped 2 bases, with 15 bases sitting between them. Germline CDR1 and CDR2: SGHRS and YFSETQ. CDR3 in amino acids: CASSLGIVQAPYEQYF. CDR3 in DNA: TGCGCCAGCAGCTTGGGGATCGTGCAGGCCCCCTACGAGCAGTACTTC.

This clonotype has ten or more counts. V usage is TRBV27 and J usage is TRBJ1-1; 8 nucleotides agree with TRBD1. The trim removed 4 bases at V and 2 bases at J, leaving 9 bases unmatched. The CDR3 runs to 16 residues. Germline values: CDR1 MNHEY, CDR2 SMNVEV (reference sequence). The CDR3 is CASSSLQGVRNTEAFF. Here the CDR3 DNA reads TGTGCCAGCAGTTCCCTACAGGGGGTTCGCAACACTGAAGCTTTCTTT.

The CDR3 DNA follows: TGCAGTGCCCCGGACAGGGGGCGTTACGAGCAGTACTTC. This gives the protein CSAPDRGRYEQYF. V usage is TRBV20-1 and J usage is TRBJ2-7; TRBD1 aligns across 11 bases. With V trimmed by 6 bases and J by 4 bases, 5 bases remained unmatched. CDR3 size: 13 residues. From germline, CDR1 is DFQATT and CDR2 SNEGSKA (reference sequence).

This clonotype was seen ten or more times. The gene calls are TRBV12-3 or TRBV12-4 and TRBJ1-1, with D unresolved. Trimming pared 1 base from V and 6 bases from J, leaving 9 bases between. The CDR3 totals 13 residues. The chain's CDR3 is CASSLGGGPEAFF. In DNA, the CDR3 is TGTGCCAGCAGTTTAGGTGGAGGGCCTGAAGCTTTCTTT.